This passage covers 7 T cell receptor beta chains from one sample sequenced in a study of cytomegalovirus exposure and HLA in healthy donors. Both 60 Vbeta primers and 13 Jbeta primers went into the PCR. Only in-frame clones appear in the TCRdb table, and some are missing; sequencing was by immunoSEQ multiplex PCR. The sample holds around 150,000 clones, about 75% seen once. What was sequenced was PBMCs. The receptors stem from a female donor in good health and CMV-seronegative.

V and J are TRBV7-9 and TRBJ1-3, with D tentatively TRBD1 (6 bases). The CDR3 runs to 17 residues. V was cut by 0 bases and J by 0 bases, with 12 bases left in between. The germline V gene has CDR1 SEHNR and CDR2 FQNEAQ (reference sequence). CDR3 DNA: TGTGCCAGCAGCTTAGCGAGCAGGGGAACCTCTGGAAACACCATATATTTT. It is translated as CASSLASRGTSGNTIYF.

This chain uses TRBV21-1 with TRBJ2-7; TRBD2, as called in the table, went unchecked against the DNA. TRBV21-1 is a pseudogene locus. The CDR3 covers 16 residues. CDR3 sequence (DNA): TGTGCCAGCAGCAAAGTAGGGACTAGGAGGGAATACGAGCAGTACTTC. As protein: CASSKVGTRREYEQYF.

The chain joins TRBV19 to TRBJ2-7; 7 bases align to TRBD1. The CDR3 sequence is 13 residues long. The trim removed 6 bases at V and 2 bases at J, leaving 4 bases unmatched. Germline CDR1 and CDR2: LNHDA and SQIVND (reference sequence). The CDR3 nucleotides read TGTGCCAGTAGGGGACAGCCTACCTACGAGCAGTACTTC. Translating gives CASRGQPTYEQYF.

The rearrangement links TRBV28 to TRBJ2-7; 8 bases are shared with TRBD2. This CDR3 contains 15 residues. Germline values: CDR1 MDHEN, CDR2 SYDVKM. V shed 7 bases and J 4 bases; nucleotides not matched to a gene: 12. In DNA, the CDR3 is TGTGCCAGCACGGTATCGAGCGGGGGCGGGTACGAGCAGTACTTC. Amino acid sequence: CASTVSSGGGYEQYF. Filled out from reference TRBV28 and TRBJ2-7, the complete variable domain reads DVKVTQSSRYLVKRTGEKVFLECVQDMDHENMFWYRQDPGLGLRLIYFSYDVKMKEKGDIPEGYSVSREKKERFSLILESASTNQTSMYLCASTVSSGGGYEQYFGPGTRLTVT.

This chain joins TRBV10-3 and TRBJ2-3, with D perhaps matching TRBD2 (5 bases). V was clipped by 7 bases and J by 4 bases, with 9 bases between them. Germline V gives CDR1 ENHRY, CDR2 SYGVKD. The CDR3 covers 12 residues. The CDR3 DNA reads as TGTGCCATCAAAGGAGGCGCAGATACGCAGTATTTT. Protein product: CAIKGGADTQYF.

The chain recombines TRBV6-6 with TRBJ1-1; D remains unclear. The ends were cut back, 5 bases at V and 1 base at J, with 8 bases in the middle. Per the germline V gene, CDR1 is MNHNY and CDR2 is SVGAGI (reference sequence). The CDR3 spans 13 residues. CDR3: CASSPPPNTEAFF. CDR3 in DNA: TGTGCCAGCAGTCCTCCTCCGAACACTGAAGCTTTCTTT.

This chain's CDR3 is CASSLDLGVGYNEQFF. CDR3 bases: TGTGCCAGCAGCTTAGATCTAGGGGTCGGCTACAATGAGCAGTTCTTC. This sequence joins TRBV7-2 and TRBJ2-1; tentatively, D is TRBD1 (5 bases). Trimming shortened V by 1 base and J by 3 bases, and 13 bases separated the two germline ends. There are 16 residues in the CDR3. Germline values: CDR1 SGHTA, CDR2 FQGNSA. The full variable domain, in which reference TRBV7-2 and TRBJ2-1 provide the parts outside the CDR3, is GAGVSQSPSNKVTEKGKDVELRCDPISGHTALYWYRQSLGQGLEFLIYFQGNSAPDKSGLPSDRFSAERTGGSVSTLTIQRTQQEDSAVYLCASSLDLGVGYNEQFFGPGTRLTVL.